These 19 T cell receptor beta chains originate from one sample sequenced in a study of blood T cell repertoires in COVID-19. The method was immunoSEQ multiplex PCR; TCRdb's version includes in-frame clones alone and lacks a portion of them. The table records hundreds of thousands of clones, around 89% of them present only once. Sequences were obtained from peripheral blood. These receptors came from a woman aged 30 to 39 with COVID-19, enrolled during active disease.

The V gene is TRBV14, the J gene TRBJ1-4; D is uncertain. Germline values: CDR1 SGHDN, CDR2 FVKESK. This CDR3 comprises 17 residues. The V gene lost 1 base and the J gene lost 8 bases, with 20 bases spanning the gap. This CDR3 is CASSQGYGEEIGEKLFF. CDR3 DNA sequence: TGTGCCAGCAGCCAAGGCTACGGGGAGGAAATTGGCGAAAAACTGTTTTTT.

The V and J genes are TRBV28 and TRBJ2-7, with D perhaps matching TRBD2 (5 bases). The V gene lost 6 bases and the J gene lost 4 bases, with 19 bases spanning the gap. Germline V gene data show CDR1 as MDHEN and CDR2 as SYDVKM. This CDR3 region has 15 residues. DNA of the CDR3: TGTGCCAGCAGCACTAGAATTAATTTGTCGTACGAGCAGTACGTC. It translates to CASSTRINLSYEQYV.

The rearrangement joins TRBV4-3 to TRBJ1-3, with 7 bases matching TRBD1. The CDR3 is 18 residues long. V shed 1 base, J shed 3 bases, and the junction held 12 bases outside the gene matches. Germline CDR1 and CDR2: LGHNA and YSLEER. The CDR3 nucleotides read TGCGCCAGCAGCCAAGTCGCCATTACAGGGGACGGTGGAAACACCATATATTTT. As protein: CASSQVAITGDGGNTIYF.

J is TRBJ1-4 and V is TRBV12-3 or TRBV12-4; no clear D gene. The CDR3 length is 12 residues. V was clipped by 5 bases and J by 5 bases, with 6 bases between them. For the CDR3, the DNA is TGTGCCAGCAGTCAGGAAAATGAAAAACTGTTTTTT. This translates into CASSQENEKLFF.

This clone has more than one count but fewer than ten. The chain joins TRBV7-9 to TRBJ1-2; D may be TRBD1 (6 bases). The CDR3 extends over 16 amino acids. The V end was cut by 1 base, the J end by 9 bases, with 21 bases between. CDR1 is SEHNR and CDR2 is FQNEAQ in the germline V gene (reference sequence). The CDR3 DNA reads TGTGCCAGCAGCTTAGATGGCAGGGGCCAGTTTACGAGCTACACCTTC. Its protein is CASSLDGRGQFTSYTF. The whole variable domain, remainder taken from reference TRBV7-9 and TRBJ1-2, is DTGVSQNPRHKITKRGQNVTFRCDPISEHNRLYWYRQTLGQGPEFLTYFQNEAQLEKSRLLSDRFSAERPKGSFSTLEIQRTEQGDSAMYLCASSLDGRGQFTSYTFGSGTRLTVV.

The chain couples TRBV4-1 to TRBJ2-5; perhaps TRBD2 as D (7 bases). CDR1 is MGHRA, CDR2 YSYEKL, per germline. The CDR3 has 19 amino acids. The V end lost 0 bases, the J end lost 3 bases, and 23 bases lay between the germline ends. The CDR3, as DNA: TGCGCCAGCAGCCAAGAAAGGGGGGACCTGACTAGCTCCAAAGAGACCCAGTACTTC. It specifies CASSQERGDLTSSKETQYF.

The chain uses TRBV27 and TRBJ2-7; unclear D gene. The CDR3 totals 12 residues. V was trimmed by 3 bases and J by 0 bases, leaving 3 bases between them. Germline V gene lookup returns CDR1 MNHEY and CDR2 SMNVEV (reference sequence). The CDR3 spells CASSFSSYEQYF. CDR3 nucleotide sequence: TGTGCCAGCAGTTTTAGCTCCTACGAGCAGTACTTC.

This chain connects TRBV11-2 to TRBJ2-3; D possibly corresponds to TRBD2 (6 bases). Germline CDR1 reads SGHAT; CDR2 reads FQNNGV. The CDR3 spans 13 residues. V was clipped by 0 bases and J by 8 bases, with 9 bases between them. CDR3 sequence reads: CASSLDVLATQYF. The CDR3, as DNA: TGTGCCAGCAGCTTAGACGTACTAGCTACGCAGTATTTT.

J is TRBJ2-1 and V is TRBV30; TRBD2 aligns across 10 bases. V lost 4 bases and J lost 6; bases outside the gene matches: 3. The germline gives CDR1 GTSNPN, CDR2 SVGIG (reference sequence). CDR3 length: 13 residues. CDR3 amino acids: CAWTSGRVNEQFF. The CDR3 DNA reads as TGTGCCTGGACAAGCGGGAGGGTCAATGAGCAGTTCTTC.

This chain links TRBV9 with TRBJ2-3; TRBD2 matches 13 bases. Per the germline V gene, CDR1 is SGDLS and CDR2 is YYNGEE. Losses at the gene ends were 2 bases for V and 4 bases for J; bases not matched to a gene: 10. This CDR3 is 18 amino acids long. The DNA of the CDR3 is TGTGCCAGCAGCGTGACTAGCGGGGGGAGACTTGGCGCAGATACGCAGTATTTT. Translating gives CASSVTSGGRLGADTQYF.

V gene TRBV4-3 combines with J gene TRBJ1-2, with a tentative D call TRBD1 (5 bases). This CDR3 contains 18 residues. Trimming cost V 0 bases and J 2 bases, with 19 bases left between them. Germline CDR1 and CDR2: LGHNA and YSLEER. Here the CDR3 reads CASSQENLLGGANYGYTF. The CDR3 nucleotides are TGCGCCAGCAGCCAAGAAAACCTCCTCGGGGGAGCGAACTATGGCTACACCTTC.

The V and J genes are TRBV5-4 and TRBJ2-3; TRBD1 matches 8 bases. This CDR3 region has 15 residues. V was clipped by 0 bases and J by 1 base; unmatched bases: 1. Germline-derived CDR1 and CDR2 are SGHNT and YYREEE (reference sequence). The CDR3 coding sequence is TGTGCCAGCAGCTTGGGACAGGGGCGCACAGATACGCAGTATTTT. Protein product: CASSLGQGRTDTQYF.

The chain couples TRBV5-6 to TRBJ1-5; D unclear. Germline V gene sequence: CDR1 SGHDT, CDR2 YYEEEE. The CDR3 length is 14 residues. Trimming shortened V by 0 bases and J by 7 bases, and 11 bases separated the two germline ends. CDR3 sequence: CASSLGETSQPQHF. CDR3 nucleotide sequence: TGTGCCAGCAGCTTGGGGGAGACCTCCCAGCCCCAGCATTTT.

The chain links TRBV10-3 to TRBJ2-1; 7 bases map to TRBD1. The CDR3 consists of 12 residues. The germline V gene encodes CDR1 ENHRY and CDR2 SYGVKD. V was pared by 11 bases and J by 5 bases, with 6 bases of the junction left unmatched. The CDR3 loop is CAVGTDNNEQFF. CDR3 DNA sequence: TGTGCCGTCGGGACAGATAACAATGAGCAGTTCTTC.

The chain combines TRBV7-2 with TRBJ2-6, with D maybe TRBD2 (6 bases). The V and J ends lost 3 bases and 2 bases respectively, with 14 bases between them. Germline loops: CDR1 SGHTA, CDR2 FQGNSA. This CDR3 comprises 17 residues. CDR3 in amino acids: CASSFARPGAGANVLTF. The CDR3 DNA sequence: TGTGCCAGCAGCTTTGCCCGTCCGGGGGCTGGGGCCAACGTCCTGACTTTC.

The CDR3 DNA is TGCGCCAGCAGTGGCGGGGCGATCTCCTACAATGAGCAGTTCTTC. Residues: CASSGGAISYNEQFF. The chain recombines TRBV10-2 with TRBJ2-1; D may be TRBD2 (6 bases). Per the germline V gene, CDR1 is WSHSY and CDR2 is SAAADI. The V end was cut by 4 bases, the J end by 0 bases, with 10 bases between. This CDR3 region has 15 residues.

The gene calls are TRBV18 and TRBJ2-1; TRBD2 matches 10 bases. The germline V gene has CDR1 KGHSH and CDR2 LQKENI. This CDR3 has 16 residues. With V trimmed by 3 bases and J by 0 bases, 2 bases remained unmatched. The CDR3 DNA reads TGTGCCAGCTCACCTAGCGGGGGGAGCTCCTACAATGAGCAGTTCTTC. This gives the protein CASSPSGGSSYNEQFF. Combining the CDR3 with reference TRBV18 and TRBJ2-1 gives the whole variable domain NAGVMQNPRHLVRRRGQEARLRCSPMKGHSHVYWYRQLPEEGLKFMVYLQKENIIDESGMPKERFSAEFPKEGPSILRIQQVVRGDSAAYFCASSPSGGSSYNEQFFGPGTRLTVL.

The chain carries TRBV7-9 and TRBJ2-5, with 7 bases aligning to TRBD1. CDR1 and CDR2 from the germline V gene are SEHNR and FQNEAQ (reference sequence). CDR3 length: 14 residues. J lost 3 bases, V lost 4 bases, and 5 bases had no gene match. The CDR3 sequence: CASSSSDREETQYF. The DNA of the CDR3 is TGTGCCAGCAGCTCTTCCGACAGGGAAGAGACCCAGTACTTC.

This sequence joins TRBV7-9 and TRBJ2-1; 7 positions match TRBD1. The CDR3 has 14 amino acids. The junction had 13 bases not matched to a gene; V was cut back by 10 bases and J by 7 bases. Germline CDR1 SEHNR, CDR2 FQNEAQ (reference sequence). This chain's CDR3 is CATSPTGQVNEQFF. DNA for the CDR3: TGTGCCACCTCGCCGACAGGGCAGGTGAATGAGCAGTTCTTC.